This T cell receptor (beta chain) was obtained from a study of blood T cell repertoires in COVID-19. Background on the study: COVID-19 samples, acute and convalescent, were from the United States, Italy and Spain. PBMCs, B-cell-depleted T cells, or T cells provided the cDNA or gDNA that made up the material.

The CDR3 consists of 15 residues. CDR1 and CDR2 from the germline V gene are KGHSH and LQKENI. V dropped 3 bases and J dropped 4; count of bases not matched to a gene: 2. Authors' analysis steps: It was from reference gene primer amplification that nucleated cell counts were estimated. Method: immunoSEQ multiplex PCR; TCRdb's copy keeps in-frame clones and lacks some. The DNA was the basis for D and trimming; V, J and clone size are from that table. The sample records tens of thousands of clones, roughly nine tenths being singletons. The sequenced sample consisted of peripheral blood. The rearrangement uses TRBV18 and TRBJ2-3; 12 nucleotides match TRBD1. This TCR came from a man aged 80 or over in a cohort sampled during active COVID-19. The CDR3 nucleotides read TGTGCCAGCTCACCTCGGGACAGGGGGCCAGATACGCAGTATTTT. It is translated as CASSPRDRGPDTQYF.